The 6 T cell receptor beta chains presented below share a single source sample, sequenced in a study of T cells in Graves' hyperthyroidism and ophthalmopathy. Using RNA transcripts as the source, TCR beta CDR3 regions were amplified. First-round RT-PCR targeting the TCR CDR3 was performed with the HTBI primer set. TCRdb reanalysed the multiplex PCR reads using MiXCR and keeps one entry per CDR3 protein. The sample records 400,000 or so distinct CDR3 sequences, over 12% being singletons. Sequencing was performed on blood. The receptors stem from a woman in her sixties or seventies with Graves' ophthalmopathy.

This chain links TRBV18 with TRBJ2-5, with 12 nucleotides matching TRBD2. V trimming: 5 bases; J trimming: 2 bases; junction bases outside the gene matches: 9. Germline V lookup: CDR1 KGHSH, CDR2 LQKENI. The CDR3 sequence is 17 residues long. The CDR3 loop reads CASSDYQLAGGQETQYF. Here the CDR3 DNA reads TGTGCCAGCTCAGACTATCAACTAGCGGGAGGACAAGAGACCCAGTACTTC.

Points on this clonotype: A much larger clone differs from this one at a single base, so this may be a read error. The chain has TRBV30 and TRBJ2-2; TRBD2 matches at 12 bases. This CDR3 contains 18 residues. Germline-derived CDR1 and CDR2 are GTSNPN and SVGIG (reference sequence). V was pared by 0 bases and J by 4 bases, with 9 bases of the junction left unmatched. CDR3 sequence: CAWSVGPSGRGFTGELFF. As DNA, the CDR3 is TGTGCCTGGAGTGTTGGGCCTAGCGGGAGGGGATTCACCGGGGAGCTGTTTTTT.

This clonotype was detected ten times or more. This rearrangement joins TRBV20-1 to TRBJ2-3; D may correspond to TRBD1 or TRBD2 (5 bases each). Looked up from germline, CDR1 is DFQATT and CDR2 is SNEGSKA (reference sequence). The CDR3 is made up of 15 amino acids. Between the trimmed V and J ends, which lost 5 bases and 8 bases, there was a span of 23 bases. CDR3 protein: CSADAGTGTQGTQYF. CDR3 DNA: TGCAGTGCTGACGCCGGGACGGGAACCCAGGGTACGCAGTATTTT.

Comment on this clonotype: This may be a read error: a much more frequent sequence differs by one nucleotide. The conserved phenylalanine or tryptophan normally closing the CDR3 is absent here, so this likely arose from a read error. The chain combines TRBV12-3 or TRBV12-4 with TRBJ1-2; weak D call: TRBD1 (5 bases). V gave up 3 bases and J gave up 2 bases, with 13 bases separating them. The CDR3 covers 15 residues. The CDR3 region has the DNA TGTGCCAGCAGTTTGGGGACCGGCTCGAACTATGGCTACACCCTC. Residues: CASSLGTGSNYGYTL.

This sequence joins TRBV30 and TRBJ2-2; TRBD1 aligns across 9 bases. Germline trimming cut 3 bases from V and 4 bases from J; bases unmatched to any gene: 3. Germline CDR1 and CDR2: GTSNPN and SVGIG (reference sequence). The CDR3 covers 14 residues. CDR3 in DNA: TGTGCCTGGAGCGTGACAGGGGGCACCGGGGAGCTGTTTTTT. It specifies CAWSVTGGTGELFF.

A note on this clonotype: Since a much larger clone is just one base distant, this may be a read error. The chain carries TRBV12-3 or TRBV12-4 and TRBJ2-3, with TRBD2 matching 7 bases. The CDR3 extends over 14 amino acids. V was clipped by 6 bases and J by 4 bases; unmatched bases: 7. Here the CDR3 DNA reads TGTGCCAGCAGCAGACTAGCCGTCGCAGATACGCAGTATTTT. Residues: CASSRLAVADTQYF.